These 15 T cell receptor beta chains originate from one sample sequenced in a study of blood T cell repertoires in COVID-19. Sequenced by immunoSEQ multiplex PCR; TCRdb stores in-frame clones only, minus some. The profile covers around 40,000 clones, with roughly nine tenths appearing a single time and more than 15% taken by the ten largest. Sequenced input: peripheral blood. These receptors originate from a woman aged 25 to 39 in a cohort sampled during active COVID-19.

The CDR3 coding sequence is TGTGCCAGTAGAAAGAGTCGCCCCAATCAGCCCCAGCATTTT. This sequence encodes CASRKSRPNQPQHF. The rearrangement joins TRBV19 to TRBJ1-5; no definite D call. CDR1 and CDR2 from the germline V gene are LNHDA and SQIVND (reference sequence). With 6 bases removed from V and 3 bases from J, the gap between germline ends came to 12 bases. The CDR3 extends over 14 amino acids.

This chain uses TRBV11-2 with TRBJ2-5; D possibly corresponds to TRBD2 (6 bases). Germline CDR1 SGHAT, CDR2 FQNNGV. This CDR3 has 15 residues. V was clipped by 4 bases and J by 1 base, with 13 bases between them. Written as DNA, the CDR3 is TGTGCCAGCAGCTCACGGGGGAGCCCCCAAGAGACCCAGTACTTC. Translation gives CASSSRGSPQETQYF.

Only one count was recorded for this clone. The chain is built from TRBV11-3 and TRBJ2-2, with TRBD2 matching 11 bases. Germline V gene sequence: CDR1 SGHNT, CDR2 YENEEA. After removal of 5 bases from V and 7 bases from J, the junction contained 12 bases not matched to a gene. This CDR3 comprises 17 residues. CDR3: CASSPGLAGGPSGELFF. The CDR3 DNA reads as TGTGCCAGCAGCCCGGGGCTAGCGGGAGGCCCGAGCGGGGAGCTGTTTTTT. Supplemented by reference TRBV11-3 and TRBJ2-2, the full variable domain reads EAGVVQSPRYKIIEKKQPVAFWCNPISGHNTLYWYLQNLGQGPELLIRYENEEAVDDSQLPKDRFSAERLKGVDSTLKIQPAELGDSAVYLCASSPGLAGGPSGELFFGEGSRLTVL.

The chain employs TRBV11-2 and TRBJ2-7; D is unclear. Germline V CDR1 and CDR2: SGHAT, FQNNGV. CDR3 length: 11 amino acids. V lost 1 base and J lost 10, with 8 bases in between. The CDR3: CASSLGSDQYF. DNA of the CDR3: TGTGCCAGCAGCTTAGGAAGCGATCAGTACTTC.

V and J are TRBV5-4 and TRBJ2-2; D not certain. The V gene's germline CDR1 is SGHNT and CDR2 YYREEE (reference sequence). This CDR3 has 12 amino acids. V shed 4 bases and J shed 7 bases, with 8 bases lying between them. CDR3 coding DNA: TGTGCCAGCAGCGTGGACGGCGGGGAGCTGTTTTTT. It translates to CASSVDGGELFF.

The chain combines TRBV9 with TRBJ2-7; 12 nucleotides match TRBD2. The trim removed 3 bases at V and 6 bases at J, leaving 16 bases unmatched. The germline V gene has CDR1 SGDLS and CDR2 YYNGEE. The CDR3 extends over 18 amino acids. The CDR3 DNA reads TGTGCCAGCAGCGCACAGGGGGGGAAACTAGCGGGAGGCCCCGAGCAGTACTTC. Residues: CASSAQGGKLAGGPEQYF.

V and J are TRBV9 and TRBJ1-1; no clear D gene. The V gene lost 5 bases and the J gene lost 1 base, with 12 bases spanning the gap. The CDR3 is 14 residues long. Germline assignment: CDR1 SGDLS and CDR2 YYNGEE. In nucleotides, the CDR3 is TGTGCCAGCAGGAGCGTTTTCTCGAACACTGAAGCTTTCTTT. This sequence encodes CASRSVFSNTEAFF.

The rearrangement joins TRBV7-3 to TRBJ1-6; D is possibly TRBD1 (5 bases). This CDR3 region has 16 residues. The V gene lost 6 bases and the J gene lost 5 bases, with 17 bases spanning the gap. Germline-derived CDR1 and CDR2 are SGHTA and FQGTGA. In nucleotides, the CDR3 is TGTGCCAGCAGTTTTAGGGGCTATGACGATAATTCACCCCTCCACTTT. Translating it yields CASSFRGYDDNSPLHF.

The chain couples TRBV3-1 (or the pseudogene TRBV3-2) to TRBJ2-1, with 10 positions matching TRBD2. The CDR3 has 17 amino acids. The germline V gene encodes CDR1 LGHDT and CDR2 YNNKEL (reference sequence). The ends lost 2 bases at V and 6 bases at J; junction bases unmatched: 10. CDR3 residues: CASSQTQREGRFNEQFF. CDR3 DNA sequence: TGTGCCAGCAGCCAAACCCAGCGGGAGGGGAGGTTCAATGAGCAGTTCTTC.

The chain is built from TRBV30 and TRBJ2-1; the D is unclear. Germline CDR1 is GTSNPN and CDR2 is SVGIG (reference sequence). CDR3 length equals 16 residues. V dropped 0 bases and J dropped 5 bases, with 17 bases sitting between them. The CDR3 DNA reads TGTGCCTGGAGTGTAAAAACGGGTGCATGGCACAATGAGCAGTTCTTC. It specifies CAWSVKTGAWHNEQFF.

The chain recombines TRBV13 with TRBJ2-7; D not certain. Trimming cost V 5 bases and J 3 bases, with 8 bases left between them. Germline CDR1 and CDR2: PRHDT and FYEKMQ (reference sequence). CDR3 length equals 12 residues. The DNA of the CDR3 is TGTGCCAGCAGCCCCCGCGGCTACGAGCAGTACTTC. It encodes CASSPRGYEQYF.

V usage is TRBV7-9 and J usage is TRBJ2-5; D not certain. This CDR3 is 13 amino acids long. V shed 3 bases and J shed 2 bases, with 7 bases lying between them. Germline V gene data show CDR1 as SEHNR and CDR2 as FQNEAQ (reference sequence). The CDR3 protein is CASSLWQQETQYF. The CDR3 DNA follows: TGTGCCAGCAGCTTGTGGCAGCAAGAGACCCAGTACTTC.

The chain has TRBV7-9 and TRBJ2-2, with TRBD1 matching over 9 bases. There are 16 residues in the CDR3. Germline lookup yields CDR1 SEHNR and CDR2 FQNEAQ (reference sequence). With 5 bases clipped from V and 1 base from J, the junction kept 5 bases outside the gene matches. Written as DNA, the CDR3 is TGTGCCAGCAGCCGGGACAGGGAGAAGAACACCGGGGAGCTGTTTTTT. This translates into CASSRDREKNTGELFF.

The chain is built from TRBV7-2 and TRBJ2-5, with 7 bases aligning to TRBD2. CDR1 SGHTA and CDR2 FQGNSA come from the germline V gene. The V and J ends lost 7 bases and 2 bases, in that order; junction bases with no gene match: 7. The CDR3 totals 14 residues. The CDR3 reads CASTPSGVQETQYF. CDR3 sequence (DNA): TGTGCCAGCACCCCCAGCGGGGTACAAGAGACCCAGTACTTC.

The genes are TRBV6-1 and TRBJ1-2, with 7 bases identical to TRBD1. V lost 2 bases and J lost 7; bases outside the gene matches: 7. CDR1 and CDR2 from the germline V gene are MNHNS and SASEGT. The CDR3 totals 14 residues. The CDR3 region is CASSEQDRVGGYTF. The CDR3 coding sequence is TGTGCCAGCAGTGAACAAGACAGGGTGGGTGGCTACACCTTC.